The next 12 T cell receptor beta chains were all read from a single sample in a study of T cell responses to AZD1222 COVID-19 vaccine. Assay: immunoSEQ multiplex PCR; the TCRdb copy retains only in-frame clones and omits some. Of tens of thousands of clones in the sample, 70% to 90% were seen once. This sample comprised peripheral blood, obtained on day 0 of MenACWY control vaccination. The receptors stem from an adult in good health.

V gene TRBV7-3 combines with J gene TRBJ1-2; 7 bases are a match to TRBD1. Germline lookup yields CDR1 SGHTA and CDR2 FQGTGA. Germline trimming cut 2 bases from V and 10 bases from J; bases unmatched to any gene: 13. This CDR3 is 15 amino acids long. The CDR3, as DNA: TGTGCCAGCAGCTTACCGGGACAGCCGCCCAGTTACTACACCTTC. It yields the protein CASSLPGQPPSYYTF. Complete variable domain (other parts from reference TRBV7-3 and TRBJ1-2): GAGVSQTPSNKVTEKGKYVELRCDPISGHTALYWYRQSLGQGPEFLIYFQGTGAADDSGLPNDRFFAVRPEGSVSTLKIQRTERGDSAVYLCASSLPGQPPSYYTFGSGTRLTVV.

This chain uses TRBV7-2 with TRBJ2-1; the D gene is possibly TRBD1 (6 bases). Germline CDR1 reads SGHTA; CDR2 reads FQGNSA. The V and J ends lost 3 bases and 1 base respectively, with 13 bases between them. The CDR3 totals 16 residues. The CDR3 DNA sequence: TGTGCCAGCAGCTTTGGCGGACAGATATCCTACAATGAGCAGTTCTTC. Its protein is CASSFGGQISYNEQFF.

This chain joins TRBV27 and TRBJ1-2; D may be TRBD1 (5 bases). V was clipped by 6 bases and J by 2 bases, with 13 bases between them. The CDR3 has 14 amino acids. Germline assignment: CDR1 MNHEY and CDR2 SMNVEV (reference sequence). Written as DNA, the CDR3 is TGTGCCAGCAGACGATCGACAGCGAACTATGGCTACACCTTC. Its protein product is CASRRSTANYGYTF.

The chain couples TRBV7-8 to TRBJ2-7, with TRBD2 matching 8 bases. Germline V gene lookup returns CDR1 SGHVS and CDR2 FQNEAQ. The CDR3 sequence is 12 residues long. After removal of 5 bases from V and 12 bases from J, the junction contained 9 bases not matched to a gene. This chain's CDR3 is CASSHPGTSMYF. In DNA form, the CDR3 reads TGTGCCAGCAGCCACCCCGGGACTAGTATGTACTTC. The full variable domain, completed using reference TRBV7-8 and TRBJ2-7, is GAGVSQSPRYKVAKRGQDVALRCDPISGHVSLFWYQQALGQGPEFLTYFQNEAQLDKSGLPSDRFFAERPEGSVSTLKIQRTQQEDSAVYLCASSHPGTSMYFGPGTRLTVT.

This chain uses TRBV7-3 with TRBJ1-2; D unresolved. Deletions cut 4 bases from V and 8 bases from J, with 11 bases between. CDR3 length equals 12 residues. The germline V gene has CDR1 SGHTA and CDR2 FQGTGA. The CDR3 DNA reads as TGTGCCAGCAGCTCGGGCTTGGGGGGCTACACCTTC. Translating it yields CASSSGLGGYTF.

The chain links TRBV3-1 (or the pseudogene TRBV3-2) to TRBJ1-1; D gene ambiguous. The CDR3 contains 13 residues. Trimming took off 2 bases at V and 4 bases at J, with 8 bases between the two ends. Per germline, CDR1 LGHDT and CDR2 YNNKEL (reference sequence). This chain's CDR3 is CASSQTRPTEAFF. The CDR3 nucleotides are TGTGCCAGCAGCCAAACGAGGCCCACTGAAGCTTTCTTT.

The CDR3 protein is CASSEHGGRSSGNTIYF. CDR3 sequence (DNA): TGTGCCAGCAGTGAGCACGGAGGTCGGAGCTCTGGAAACACCATATATTTT. The chain recombines TRBV6-1 with TRBJ1-3, with D unclear. There are 17 residues in the CDR3. V lost 3 bases to trimming and J lost 0 bases, with 15 bases between them. Germline CDR1 reads MNHNS; CDR2 reads SASEGT.

CDR3 protein: CAWSLGQGNNSPLHF. Written as DNA, the CDR3 is TGTGCCTGGAGTCTAGGGCAGGGAAACAATTCACCCCTCCACTTT. The V and J genes are TRBV30 and TRBJ1-6, with D perhaps matching TRBD1 (5 bases). V was pared by 2 bases and J by 7 bases, with 15 bases between. Per the germline V gene, CDR1 is GTSNPN and CDR2 is SVGIG (reference sequence). The CDR3 extends over 15 amino acids.

The chain is built from TRBV28 and TRBJ2-7, with D possibly being TRBD1 or TRBD2 (5 bases each). Deletions cut 5 bases from V and 11 bases from J, with 16 bases between. Germline V gene lookup returns CDR1 MDHEN and CDR2 SYDVKM. This CDR3 has 12 residues. The CDR3 DNA is TGTGCCAGCAGTCCAGGGACGATCGTTAAGTACTTC. Amino acids: CASSPGTIVKYF.

The chain is built from TRBV7-9 and TRBJ1-2; D gene ambiguous. The CDR3 totals 13 residues. V shed 1 base and J shed 6 bases, with 9 bases lying between them. The germline gives CDR1 SEHNR, CDR2 FQNEAQ (reference sequence). The CDR3 reads CASSLVPDDGYTF. The CDR3 region has the DNA TGTGCCAGCAGCTTAGTTCCAGACGATGGCTACACCTTC.

In its sample, this clone was seen once. The chain carries TRBV28 and TRBJ2-7, with 9 bases that match TRBD2. Looked up from germline, CDR1 is MDHEN and CDR2 is SYDVKM. Trimming at V came to 5 bases and at J to 2 bases, leaving 10 bases not matched to a gene. The CDR3 has 16 residues. CDR3 sequence: CASSGGDLAGAYEQYF. The CDR3 region has the DNA TGTGCCAGCAGTGGAGGGGACTTAGCGGGAGCCTACGAGCAGTACTTC.

The rearrangement joins TRBV5-1 to TRBJ2-7, with a possible D match to TRBD2 (5 bases). Per the germline V gene, CDR1 is SGHRS and CDR2 is YFSETQ. Trimming took 0 bases from V and 4 from J, leaving 5 bases between them. The CDR3 has 12 residues. As DNA, the CDR3 is TGCGCCAGCAGCTTGGGAGGGTACGAGCAGTACTTC. Translation: CASSLGGYEQYF.